These 21 T cell receptor beta chains were sequenced from one sample in a study of cytomegalovirus exposure and HLA in healthy donors. The PCR employed 60 Vbeta primers together with 13 Jbeta primers. Profiling relied on immunoSEQ multiplex PCR, and the TCRdb table lists in-frame clones only, not all of them. The sample includes 150,000 to 200,000 clones, just over 75% of them seen just once. Sequencing was performed on PBMCs. The receptors originated from a woman in her twenties or thirties in good health and CMV-seropositive.

The CDR3 sequence is CASSFLGQGNGYTF. The CDR3 bases are TGTGCCAGCAGTTTTTTGGGACAGGGGAATGGCTACACCTTC. The rearrangement uses TRBV27 and TRBJ1-2; 10 nucleotides match TRBD1. The CDR3 has 14 amino acids. The V gene end was trimmed by 3 bases and the J gene end by 6 bases; junction bases not matched to a gene: 4. Germline V gene sequence: CDR1 MNHEY, CDR2 SMNVEV (reference sequence).

Only one count was recorded for this clone. This chain joins TRBV30 and TRBJ1-4, with no clear D. Germline CDR1 and CDR2: GTSNPN and SVGIG (reference sequence). V was cut by 7 bases and J by 0 bases, with 12 bases left in between. The length of the CDR3 is 14 residues. CDR3 sequence (DNA): TGTGCCTTGCAGTCTAGCGCAACTAATGAAAAACTGTTTTTT. It yields the protein CALQSSATNEKLFF.

This clone was seen only a few times. This chain connects TRBV15 to TRBJ2-1; 10 bases match TRBD2. The trim removed 1 base at V and 7 bases at J, leaving 4 bases unmatched. Germline V gene sequence: CDR1 LNHNV, CDR2 YYDKDF (reference sequence). The CDR3 sequence is 15 residues long. Here the CDR3 DNA reads TGTGCCACCAGCAGAGTGAGCGGGGGGGCGAATGAGCAGTTCTTC. It codes for CATSRVSGGANEQFF.

This chain joins TRBV7-2 and TRBJ1-2; D remains ambiguous. This CDR3 has 16 amino acids. Germline CDR1 and CDR2: SGHTA and FQGNSA. Between the trimmed V and J ends, which lost 1 base and 1 base, there was a span of 13 bases. The CDR3 region is CASSLETTRINYGYTF. Here the CDR3 DNA reads TGTGCCAGCAGCTTAGAAACCACGCGGATTAACTATGGCTACACCTTC.

V and J are TRBV4-3 and TRBJ1-2; 11 positions agree with TRBD1. Germline V CDR1 and CDR2: LGHNA, YSLEER. This CDR3 is 16 amino acids long. The trim removed 3 bases at V and 2 bases at J, leaving 5 bases unmatched. The CDR3 reads CASSQDRGPWNYGYTF. The CDR3 nucleotides read TGCGCCAGCAGCCAGGACAGGGGGCCATGGAACTATGGCTACACCTTC.

The chain joins TRBV7-2 to TRBJ1-1, with 9 bases aligning to TRBD1. Per the germline V gene, CDR1 is SGHTA and CDR2 is FQGNSA. CDR3 size: 14 residues. The trim removed 5 bases at V and 5 bases at J, leaving 6 bases unmatched. Here the CDR3 reads CASSLQGAGTEAFF. CDR3 nucleotides: TGTGCCAGCAGCCTACAGGGGGCGGGTACTGAAGCTTTCTTT.

The chain couples TRBV30 to TRBJ2-3, with TRBD2 matching over 7 bases. The CDR3 has 15 amino acids. Germline V gene sequence: CDR1 GTSNPN, CDR2 SVGIG (reference sequence). The V segment lost 2 bases and the J segment 2 bases; nucleotides outside the gene matches: 7. For the CDR3, the DNA is TGTGCCTGGAGTAGCGGGGCGACAGACACAGATACGCAGTATTTT. As protein: CAWSSGATDTDTQYF.

This chain joins TRBV16 and TRBJ1-2, with D unresolved. Trimming pared 4 bases from V and 2 bases from J, leaving 11 bases between. Germline CDR1 is KGHSY and CDR2 is FQNENV. The CDR3 has 14 amino acids. Here the CDR3 DNA reads TGTGCCAGCAGCCGAACAAAGAAAAACTATGGCTACACCTTC. It is translated as CASSRTKKNYGYTF.

The rearrangement uses TRBV11-3 and TRBJ2-3; maybe TRBD2 (5 bases). Germline CDR1 SGHNT, CDR2 YENEEA. This CDR3 has 13 residues. V lost 6 bases and J 1 base, leaving 8 bases between the germline ends. The CDR3 reads CASSVGGTDTQYF. The CDR3 DNA is TGTGCCAGCAGTGTCGGGGGCACAGATACGCAGTATTTT.

The chain joins TRBV30 to TRBJ2-6; D gene unclear. V shed 6 bases and J shed 2 bases, with 5 bases lying between them. This CDR3 is built from 12 residues. Germline lookup yields CDR1 GTSNPN and CDR2 SVGIG (reference sequence). The CDR3 DNA reads as TGTGCCTGTTCTCCTGGGGCCAACGTCCTGACTTTC. It codes for CACSPGANVLTF. The full variable domain, in which reference TRBV30 and TRBJ2-6 provide the parts outside the CDR3, is SQTIHQWPATLVQPVGSPLSLECTVEGTSNPNLYWYRQAAGRGLQLLFYSVGIGQISSEVPQNLSASRPQDRQFILSSKKLLLSDSGFYLCACSPGANVLTFGAGSRLTVL.

The chain is built from TRBV18 and TRBJ1-2; D perhaps matches TRBD1 (5 bases). This CDR3 is 15 amino acids long. V lost 2 bases, J lost 3 bases, and 13 bases lay in between. Germline V CDR1 and CDR2: KGHSH, LQKENI. For the CDR3, the DNA is TGTGCCAGCTCACCATTAGGGGCTAAGGACTATGGCTACACCTTC. Amino acids: CASSPLGAKDYGYTF.

This sequence joins TRBV18 and TRBJ1-4, with 9 bases identical to TRBD1. Germline V gene lookup returns CDR1 KGHSH and CDR2 LQKENI. The V segment lost 3 bases and the J segment 7 bases; nucleotides outside the gene matches: 3. This CDR3 spans 14 amino acids. CDR3 in amino acids: CASSPTGGGEKLFF. The CDR3 nucleotides read TGTGCCAGCTCACCGACAGGGGGTGGTGAAAAACTGTTTTTT. Variable domain in full (rest from reference TRBV18 and TRBJ1-4): NAGVMQNPRHLVRRRGQEARLRCSPMKGHSHVYWYRQLPEEGLKFMVYLQKENIIDESGMPKERFSAEFPKEGPSILRIQQVVRGDSAAYFCASSPTGGGEKLFFGSGTQLSVL.

The chain joins TRBV10-2 to TRBJ2-5, with 8 bases identical to TRBD1. The CDR3 is 16 amino acids. V gave up 2 bases and J gave up 3 bases; unmatched junction bases: 8. CDR1 and CDR2 from the germline V gene are WSHSY and SAAADI. Here the CDR3 DNA reads TGCGCCAGCAGTGAGCTAGACAGGGGATGGGAAGAGACCCAGTACTTC. It encodes CASSELDRGWEETQYF.

The chain employs TRBV25-1 and TRBJ2-5; TRBD1 might be the D (6 bases). The CDR3 is 14 residues long. The V gene's germline CDR1 is MGHDK and CDR2 SYGVNS. V was clipped by 10 bases and J by 1 base, with 16 bases between them. The CDR3 nucleotides read TGTGCCACATTCTCGGACAGATCCCAAGAGACCCAGTACTTC. The encoded protein is CATFSDRSQETQYF.

This clone has only a few counts. The V gene is TRBV18, the J gene TRBJ1-4; D is undetermined. The CDR3 runs to 13 residues. Germline CDR1 and CDR2: KGHSH and LQKENI. V was pared by 1 base and J by 6 bases, with 6 bases between. The CDR3 reads CASSPRSDEKLFF. CDR3 DNA: TGTGCCAGCTCACCACGTTCAGATGAAAAACTGTTTTTT.

The J gene is TRBJ2-1, the V gene TRBV6-5; D remains ambiguous. This CDR3 has 12 amino acids. The germline V and J ends were trimmed by 8 bases and 5 bases, with 10 bases remaining between them. The germline CDR1 and CDR2 sequences are MNHEY and SVGAGI. CDR3: CASARGNNEQFF. In nucleotides, the CDR3 is TGTGCCAGCGCCCGTGGCAACAATGAGCAGTTCTTC.

This clone was seen more than once but under ten times. CDR3 residues: CASTKGLPNEQFF. The CDR3 DNA sequence: TGTGCCAGCACTAAGGGACTTCCCAATGAGCAGTTCTTC. V gene TRBV6-5 combines with J gene TRBJ2-1; tentative D call: TRBD2 (6 bases). Germline assignment: CDR1 MNHEY and CDR2 SVGAGI. This CDR3 has 13 amino acids. The V end lost 7 bases, the J end lost 6 bases, and 13 bases lay between the germline ends.

On this clone itself: A read error is likely, as this CDR3 ends without the conserved phenylalanine or tryptophan. The DNA is left out, because the CDR3 cannot be placed on it with certainty; the CDR3 is given as TCRdb lists it. This chain uses TRBV28 with TRBJ2-3; no DNA check was done on the table's D call, TRBD1. CDR1 and CDR2 (germline): MDHEN, SYDVKM. Inclusive of both ends, the CDR3 amounts to 13 amino acids. CDR3 residues: CASSFSLGWPVLG.

This clone occurred once. This chain uses TRBV5-1 with TRBJ2-7; perhaps TRBD2 as D (5 bases). CDR1 SGHRS and CDR2 YFSETQ come from the germline V gene. Trimming took off 4 bases at V and 5 bases at J, with 22 bases between the two ends. The CDR3 is made up of 16 amino acids. As DNA, the CDR3 is TGCGCCAGCAGCCCAAACTCGGGGTGGGTAAGAAACGAGCAGTACTTC. Translating it yields CASSPNSGWVRNEQYF.

This rearrangement joins TRBV19 to TRBJ1-1; 10 bases match TRBD1. The CDR3 extends over 14 amino acids. The V and J ends lost 4 bases and 6 bases, in that order; junction bases with no gene match: 5. Germline V CDR1 and CDR2: LNHDA, SQIVND (reference sequence). The CDR3: CASSTRQGASEAFF. CDR3 DNA sequence: TGTGCCAGTAGTACCCGACAGGGGGCCTCTGAAGCTTTCTTT.

The chain is built from TRBV27 and TRBJ2-5; TRBD1 aligns across 8 bases. TRBJ2-7 explains the end of the DNA better; the J call may be wrong. Germline V gene sequence: CDR1 MNHEY, CDR2 SMNVEV (reference sequence). The CDR3 loop spans 15 amino acids. CDR3 sequence (DNA): TGTGCCAGCAGTTCAATGACCCAGGGGGCGGACGAGCAGTACTTC. Its translation is CASSSMTQGADEQYF.